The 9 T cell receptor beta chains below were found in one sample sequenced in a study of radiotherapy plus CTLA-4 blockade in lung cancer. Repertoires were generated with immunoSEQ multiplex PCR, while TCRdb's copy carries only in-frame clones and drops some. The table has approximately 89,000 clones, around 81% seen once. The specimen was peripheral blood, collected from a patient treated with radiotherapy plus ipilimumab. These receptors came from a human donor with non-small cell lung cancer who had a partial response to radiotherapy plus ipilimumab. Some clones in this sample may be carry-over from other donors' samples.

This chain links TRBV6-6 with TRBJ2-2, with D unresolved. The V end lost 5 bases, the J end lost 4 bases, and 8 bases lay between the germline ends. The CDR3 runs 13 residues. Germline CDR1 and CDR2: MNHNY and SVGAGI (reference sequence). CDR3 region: CASSSGSTGELFF. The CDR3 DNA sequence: TGTGCCAGCAGTAGTGGCAGCACCGGGGAGCTGTTTTTT.

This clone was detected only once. The CDR3 DNA reads as TGTGCCAGCAGCCGAGGTAGCGGGGGAGGTCAAGAGACCCAGTACTTC. It specifies CASSRGSGGGQETQYF. This sequence joins TRBV7-9 and TRBJ2-5, with 9 bases fitting TRBD2. CDR1 and CDR2 (germline): SEHNR, FQNEAQ (reference sequence). The CDR3 contains 16 residues. With V trimmed by 5 bases and J by 2 bases, 9 bases remained unmatched.

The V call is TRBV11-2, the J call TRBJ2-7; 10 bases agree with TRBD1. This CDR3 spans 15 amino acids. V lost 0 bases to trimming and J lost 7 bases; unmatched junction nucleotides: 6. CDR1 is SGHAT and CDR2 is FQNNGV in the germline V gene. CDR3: CASSLDRQGAHEQYF. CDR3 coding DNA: TGTGCCAGCAGCTTAGACCGACAGGGGGCGCATGAGCAGTACTTC.

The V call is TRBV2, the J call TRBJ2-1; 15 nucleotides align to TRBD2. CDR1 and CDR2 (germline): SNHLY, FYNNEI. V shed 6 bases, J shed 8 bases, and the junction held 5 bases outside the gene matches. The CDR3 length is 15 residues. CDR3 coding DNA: TGTGCCAGCAGCGGGGGACTAGCGGGAGGCGATGAGCAGTTCTTC. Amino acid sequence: CASSGGLAGGDEQFF.

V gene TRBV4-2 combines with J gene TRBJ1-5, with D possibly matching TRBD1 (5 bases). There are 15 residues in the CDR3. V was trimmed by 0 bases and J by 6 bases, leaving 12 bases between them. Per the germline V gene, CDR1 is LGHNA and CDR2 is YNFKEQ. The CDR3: CASSQDLAGGQPQHF. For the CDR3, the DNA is TGTGCCAGCAGCCAAGACCTGGCCGGGGGTCAGCCCCAGCATTTT.

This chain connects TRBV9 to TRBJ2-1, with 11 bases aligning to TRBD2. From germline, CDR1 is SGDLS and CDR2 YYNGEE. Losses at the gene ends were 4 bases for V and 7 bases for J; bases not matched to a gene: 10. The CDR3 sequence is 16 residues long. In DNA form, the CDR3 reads TGTGCCAGCAGCCCGTCGACTAGCGGGAATTGGAATGAGCAGTTCTTC. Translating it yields CASSPSTSGNWNEQFF.

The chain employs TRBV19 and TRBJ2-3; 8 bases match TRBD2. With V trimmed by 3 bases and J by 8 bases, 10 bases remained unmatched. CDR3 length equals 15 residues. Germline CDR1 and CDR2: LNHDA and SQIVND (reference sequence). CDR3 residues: CASSILAGGSGTQYF. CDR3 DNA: TGTGCCAGTAGTATCCTCGCGGGGGGCTCGGGTACGCAGTATTTT. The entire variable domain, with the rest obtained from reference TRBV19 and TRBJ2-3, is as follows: DGGITQSPKYLFRKEGQNVTLSCEQNLNHDAMYWYRQDPGQGLRLIYYSQIVNDFQKGDIAEGYSVSREKKESFPLTVTSAQKNPTAFYLCASSILAGGSGTQYFGPGTRLTVL.

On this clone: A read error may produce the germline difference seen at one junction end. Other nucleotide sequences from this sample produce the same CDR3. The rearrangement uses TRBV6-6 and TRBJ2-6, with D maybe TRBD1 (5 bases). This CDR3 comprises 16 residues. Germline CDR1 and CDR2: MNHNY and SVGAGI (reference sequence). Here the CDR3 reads CASSYSRPPGANVLTF. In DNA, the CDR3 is TGTGCCAGCAGTTATTCCAGGCCTCCTGGGGCCAACGTCCTGACCTTC.

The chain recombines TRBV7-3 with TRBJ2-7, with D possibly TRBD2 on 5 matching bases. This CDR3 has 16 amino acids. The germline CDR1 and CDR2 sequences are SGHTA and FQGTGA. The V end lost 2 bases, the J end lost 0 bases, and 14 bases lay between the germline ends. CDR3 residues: CASSLVGSVGSYEQYF. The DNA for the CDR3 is TGTGCCAGCAGCTTAGTTGGTAGCGTAGGCTCCTACGAGCAGTACTTC.